This T cell receptor (beta chain) derives from a study of blood T cell repertoires in COVID-19. Looking at the study overall: Whether acute or convalescent, the COVID-19 samples came from the United States, Italy and Spain.

In the study's own analysis: Reference gene primer amplification gave nucleated cell count estimates. Assay: immunoSEQ multiplex PCR; the TCRdb copy retains only in-frame clones and omits some. That table gives V, J and clone size, and the DNA gave D and trimming. The sample has some 27,000 clones, about two thirds seen once; the top ten hold about 17%. CDR1 is SGHRS, CDR2 YFSETQ, per germline. The CDR3 is 14 residues long. V was pared by 0 bases and J by 1 base, with 8 bases between. This sequence originates from a human donor in a cohort sampled during active COVID-19. The sample consisted of peripheral blood. The chain links TRBV5-1 to TRBJ2-7, with D hard to call. The CDR3 sequence: CASSLEALSYEQYF. The CDR3 coding sequence is TGCGCCAGCAGCTTGGAAGCGTTATCCTACGAGCAGTACTTC. Variable domain in full (rest from reference TRBV5-1 and TRBJ2-7): KAGVTQTPRYLIKTRGQQVTLSCSPISGHRSVSWYQQTPGQGLQFLFEYFSETQRNKGNFPGRFSGRQFSNSRSEMNVSTLELGDSALYLCASSLEALSYEQYFGPGTRLTVT.